This TCR beta chain emerged from a study of blood T cell repertoires in COVID-19. The repertoire was sequenced with immunoSEQ multiplex PCR; TCRdb's copy has only in-frame clones and lacks some. The sample yields about 74,000 clones, around 88% seen once. CDR1 is SGHAT, CDR2 FQNNGV, per germline. The CDR3 spans 16 residues. Trimming shortened V by 1 base and J by 5 bases, and 14 bases separated the two germline ends. The sequence derives from a woman aged 80 or older with active or convalescent COVID-19. V is TRBV11-2 and J is TRBJ2-2, with D possibly being TRBD2 (6 bases). The sequenced sample consisted of peripheral blood. CDR3 DNA sequence: TGTGCCAGCAGCTTAGGATTCGGGAGTGTGACCGGGGAGCTGTTTTTT. Translated, it gives CASSLGFGSVTGELFF. Supplemented by reference TRBV11-2 and TRBJ2-2, the full variable domain reads EAGVAQSPRYKIIEKRQSVAFWCNPISGHATLYWYQQILGQGPKLLIQFQNNGVVDDSQLPKDRFSAERLKGVDSTLKIQPAKLEDSAVYLCASSLGFGSVTGELFFGEGSRLTVL.